The 8 T cell receptor beta chains below were found in one sample sequenced in a study of patients and donors after allogeneic stem cell transplantation. TCRdb recomputed calls from the RT-PCR reads with MiXCR, one row per CDR3 protein. The sample contains over 400,000 distinct CDR3 sequences, more than 15% of which appear only once. Sequenced sample: blood, either unsorted or a sorted T cell fraction (not recorded which). The receptors were gathered from a human donor who was either an allogeneic HSCT recipient or a stem cell or donor lymphocyte infusion donor (not recorded which). It is not recorded whose cells these are; they may come from a transplant donor.

This clonotype was observed many times. J is TRBJ1-2 and V is TRBV3-1, with unresolved D. CDR3 length equals 14 residues. V dropped 0 bases and J dropped 6 bases, with 11 bases sitting between them. Germline assignment: CDR1 LGHDT and CDR2 YNNKEL (reference sequence). CDR3 loop: CASSQDRAGDGYTF. The CDR3 bases are TGTGCCAGCAGCCAAGATAGGGCCGGGGATGGCTACACCTTC.

This clonotype was seen at least ten times. The V call is TRBV12-3 or TRBV12-4, the J call TRBJ2-7, with D perhaps TRBD2 (6 bases). This CDR3 region has 14 residues. V was trimmed by 8 bases and J by 4 bases, leaving 18 bases between them. The DNA for the CDR3 is TGTGCCAGCGGCCGGGGGACGAGGGGTTACGAGCAGTACTTC. Translated, it gives CASGRGTRGYEQYF.

The rearrangement uses TRBV27 and TRBJ2-1; 11 bases are shared with TRBD2. CDR3 size: 19 residues. Per germline, CDR1 MNHEY and CDR2 SMNVEV (reference sequence). Trimming cost V 5 bases and J 3 bases; bases outside gene matches: 15. The CDR3: CASSPPRVSGRVFYNEQFF. In DNA, the CDR3 is TGTGCCAGCAGTCCACCCCGGGTTAGCGGGAGGGTCTTCTACAATGAGCAGTTCTTC.

This clonotype was detected a few times. The chain carries TRBV27 and TRBJ1-1; D is unresolved. CDR3 length: 15 residues. V lost 8 bases, J lost 1 base, and 17 bases lay in between. Germline CDR1 and CDR2: MNHEY and SMNVEV (reference sequence). CDR3 loop: CASVPSPTSNTEAFF. The CDR3 DNA is TGTGCCAGCGTACCCTCCCCGACATCGAACACTGAAGCTTTCTTT.

This clonotype has just a few counts. Here the CDR3 reads CASSQDRGGVETQYF. CDR3 nucleotide sequence: TGCGCCAGCAGCCAGGACAGGGGAGGTGTAGAGACCCAGTACTTC. This rearrangement joins TRBV4-3 to TRBJ2-5; TRBD1 aligns across 9 bases. The junction had 6 bases not matched to a gene; V was cut back by 3 bases and J by 4 bases. The CDR3 loop spans 15 amino acids. Germline values: CDR1 LGHNA, CDR2 YSLEER.

The table lists this clonotype with a few counts. The chain recombines TRBV20-1 with TRBJ1-4; D is undetermined. The CDR3 has 14 amino acids. The V gene's germline CDR1 is DFQATT and CDR2 SNEGSKA (reference sequence). V was shortened by 2 bases and J by 0 bases, with 7 bases between the two germline ends. This CDR3 reads CSARPGATNEKLFF. The CDR3 nucleotides are TGCAGTGCTAGACCCGGAGCAACTAATGAAAAACTGTTTTTT.

This clonotype came up a few times. The J gene is TRBJ2-1, the V gene TRBV13; 16 bases match TRBD2. CDR1 is PRHDT, CDR2 FYEKMQ, per germline (reference sequence). This CDR3 is built from 18 residues. V trimming: 2 bases; J trimming: 7 bases; junction bases outside the gene matches: 8. The CDR3 DNA reads as TGTGCCAGCAGCTTACAGGGACTAGCGGGAGGGCCGAGAAATGAGCAGTTCTTC. This gives the protein CASSLQGLAGGPRNEQFF.

The table lists this clonotype with a few counts. The V gene is TRBV20-1, the J gene TRBJ1-2, with a possible D match to TRBD1 (5 bases). V shed 2 bases and J shed 0 bases, with 19 bases lying between them. The CDR3 contains 17 residues. Germline lookup yields CDR1 DFQATT and CDR2 SNEGSKA (reference sequence). The CDR3 here is CSARNPGGTPSNYGYTF. The CDR3 DNA is TGCAGTGCTAGAAACCCTGGGGGAACCCCTTCTAACTATGGCTACACCTTC.